This TCR beta chain was captured by sequencing in a study of cytomegalovirus exposure and HLA in healthy donors. Overall study: An earlier analysis found some 100 million unique TCR beta sequences from about 190 million T cells. Study-wide points: Most subjects had HLA-A and HLA-B alleles reportedly predicted accurately by TCR beta sequences. The authors confirmed in vitro that three CMV-associated chains were specific for CMV antigens.

Germline CDR1 reads SGHAT; CDR2 reads FQNNGV. The V gene lost 5 bases and the J gene lost 7 bases, with 15 bases spanning the gap. The CDR3 is 14 residues long. It was with 60 Vbeta and 13 Jbeta primers that the PCR ran. Sequencing was performed with immunoSEQ multiplex PCR; in TCRdb, only in-frame clones are kept and a portion is missing. The repertoire has 150,000 or so clones, around 78% of them found once; the top ten carry around 7%. On this clone: Its matching antigen is unknown.

The sequence was obtained from a woman in her 40s in good health and CMV-seropositive. The chain combines TRBV11-2 with TRBJ2-1; TRBD2 is a possible D gene (5 bases). Sequencing was performed on PBMCs. CDR3 loop: CASSPQPVANEQFF. The CDR3 DNA reads as TGTGCCAGCAGCCCCCAGCCCGTAGCGAATGAGCAGTTCTTC.